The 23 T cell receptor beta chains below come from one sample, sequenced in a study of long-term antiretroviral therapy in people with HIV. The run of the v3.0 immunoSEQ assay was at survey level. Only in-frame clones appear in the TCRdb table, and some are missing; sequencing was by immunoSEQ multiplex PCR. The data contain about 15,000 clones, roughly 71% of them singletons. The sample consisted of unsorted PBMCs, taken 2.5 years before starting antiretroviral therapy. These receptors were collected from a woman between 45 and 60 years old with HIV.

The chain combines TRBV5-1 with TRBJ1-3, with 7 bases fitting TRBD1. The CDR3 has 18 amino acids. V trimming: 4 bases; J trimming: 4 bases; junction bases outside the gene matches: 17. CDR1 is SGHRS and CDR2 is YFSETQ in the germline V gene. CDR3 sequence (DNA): TGCGCCAGCAGCCCAAACCGCCTAACAGGGGCGGCGGGAAACACCATATATTTT. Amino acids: CASSPNRLTGAAGNTIYF.

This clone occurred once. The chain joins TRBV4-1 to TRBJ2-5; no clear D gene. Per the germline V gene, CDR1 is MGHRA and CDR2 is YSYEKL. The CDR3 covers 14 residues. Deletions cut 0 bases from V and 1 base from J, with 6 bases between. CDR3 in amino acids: CASSQDSVQETQYF. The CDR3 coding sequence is TGCGCCAGCAGCCAAGATTCGGTCCAAGAGACCCAGTACTTC.

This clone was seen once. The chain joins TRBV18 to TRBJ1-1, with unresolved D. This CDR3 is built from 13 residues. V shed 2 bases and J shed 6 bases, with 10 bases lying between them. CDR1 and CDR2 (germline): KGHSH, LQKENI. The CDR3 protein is CASSPEIGPEAFF. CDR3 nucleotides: TGTGCCAGCTCACCAGAAATTGGCCCTGAAGCTTTCTTT.

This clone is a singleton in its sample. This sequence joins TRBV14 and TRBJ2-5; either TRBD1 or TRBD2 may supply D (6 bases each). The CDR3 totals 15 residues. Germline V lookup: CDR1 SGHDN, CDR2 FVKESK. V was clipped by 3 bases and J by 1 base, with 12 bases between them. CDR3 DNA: TGTGCCAGCAGCCAGGCCCGGGGGCCCCAAGAGACCCAGTACTTC. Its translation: CASSQARGPQETQYF.

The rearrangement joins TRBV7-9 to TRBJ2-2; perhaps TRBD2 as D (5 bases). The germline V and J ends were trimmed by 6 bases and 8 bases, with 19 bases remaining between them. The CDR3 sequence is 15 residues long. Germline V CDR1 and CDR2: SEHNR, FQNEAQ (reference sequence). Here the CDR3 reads CASSGFGLRSGELFF. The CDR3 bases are TGTGCCAGCAGTGGTTTTGGACTTCGATCAGGGGAGCTGTTTTTT.

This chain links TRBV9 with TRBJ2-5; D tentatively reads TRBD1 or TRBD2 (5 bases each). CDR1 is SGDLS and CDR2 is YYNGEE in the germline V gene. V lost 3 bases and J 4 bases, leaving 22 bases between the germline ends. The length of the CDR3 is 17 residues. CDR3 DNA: TGTGCCAGCAGCGCCCGCCCCCAAGGGAGAGGGACAGAGACCCAGTACTTC. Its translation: CASSARPQGRGTETQYF.

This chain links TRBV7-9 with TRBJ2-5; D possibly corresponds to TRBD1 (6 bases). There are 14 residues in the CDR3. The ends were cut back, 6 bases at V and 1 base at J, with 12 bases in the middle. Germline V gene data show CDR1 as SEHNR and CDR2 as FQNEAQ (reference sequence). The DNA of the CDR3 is TGTGCCAGCAGTTACCCGACAGGCCAAGAGACCCAGTACTTC. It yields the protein CASSYPTGQETQYF.

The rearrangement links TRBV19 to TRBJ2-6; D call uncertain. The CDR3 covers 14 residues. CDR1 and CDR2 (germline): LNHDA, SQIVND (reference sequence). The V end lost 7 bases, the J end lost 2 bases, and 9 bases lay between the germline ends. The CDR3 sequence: CASKVQAGANVLTF. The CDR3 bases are TGTGCCAGTAAAGTCCAGGCTGGGGCCAACGTCCTGACTTTC.

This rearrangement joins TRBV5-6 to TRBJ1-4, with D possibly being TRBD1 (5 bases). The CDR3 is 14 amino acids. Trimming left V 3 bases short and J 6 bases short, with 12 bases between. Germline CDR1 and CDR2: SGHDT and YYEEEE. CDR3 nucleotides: TGTGCCAGCAGCTCGGGTGGGGGAGATGAAAAACTGTTTTTT. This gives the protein CASSSGGGDEKLFF.

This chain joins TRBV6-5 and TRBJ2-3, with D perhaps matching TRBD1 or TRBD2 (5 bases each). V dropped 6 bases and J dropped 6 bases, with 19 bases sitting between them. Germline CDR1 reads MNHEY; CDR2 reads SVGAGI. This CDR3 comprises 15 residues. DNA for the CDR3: TGTGCCAGCAGATCCTCGGGACCCCGCAGGGATACGCAGTATTTT. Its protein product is CASRSSGPRRDTQYF.

The CDR3 loop reads CATQGTGRDYGYTF. In DNA, the CDR3 is TGTGCCACGCAGGGAACAGGTCGGGACTATGGCTACACCTTC. This sequence joins TRBV7-9 and TRBJ1-2; D is perhaps TRBD1 (5 bases). The CDR3 has 14 amino acids. Deletions cut 10 bases from V and 3 bases from J, with 18 bases between. Germline-derived CDR1 and CDR2 are SEHNR and FQNEAQ (reference sequence).

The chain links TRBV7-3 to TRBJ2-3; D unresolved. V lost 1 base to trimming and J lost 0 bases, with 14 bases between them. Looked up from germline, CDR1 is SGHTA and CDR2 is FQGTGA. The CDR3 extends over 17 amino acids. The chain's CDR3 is CASSLMASGLSTDTQYF. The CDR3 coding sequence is TGTGCCAGCAGCTTAATGGCTAGTGGGTTAAGCACAGATACGCAGTATTTT.

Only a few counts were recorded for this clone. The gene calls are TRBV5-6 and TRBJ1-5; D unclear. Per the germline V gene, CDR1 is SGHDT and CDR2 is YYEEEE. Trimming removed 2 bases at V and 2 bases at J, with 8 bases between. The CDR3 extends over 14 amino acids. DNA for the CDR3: TGTGCCAGCAGCTTCAGTTCCGGCAATCAGCCCCAGCATTTT. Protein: CASSFSSGNQPQHF.

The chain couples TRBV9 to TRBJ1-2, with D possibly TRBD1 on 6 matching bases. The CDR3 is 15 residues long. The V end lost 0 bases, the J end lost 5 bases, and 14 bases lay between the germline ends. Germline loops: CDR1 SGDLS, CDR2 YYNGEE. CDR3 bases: TGTGCCAGCAGCGTAGCTTCCGGGACAAGATATGGCTACACCTTC. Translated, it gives CASSVASGTRYGYTF.

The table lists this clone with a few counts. CDR3 region: CASSRGGYGYTF. CDR3 DNA: TGTGCCAGTAGTAGGGGCGGCTATGGCTACACCTTC. This sequence joins TRBV19 and TRBJ1-2, with D maybe TRBD1 (5 bases). This CDR3 region has 12 residues. The V gene's germline CDR1 is LNHDA and CDR2 SQIVND (reference sequence). With 4 bases removed from V and 4 bases from J, the gap between germline ends came to 7 bases.

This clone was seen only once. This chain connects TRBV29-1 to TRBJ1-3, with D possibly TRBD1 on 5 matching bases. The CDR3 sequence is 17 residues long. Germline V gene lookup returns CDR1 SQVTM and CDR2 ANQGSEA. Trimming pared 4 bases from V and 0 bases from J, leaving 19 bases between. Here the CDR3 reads CSVGGDPGTASGNTIYF. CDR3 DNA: TGCAGCGTTGGGGGGGACCCCGGGACGGCCTCTGGAAACACCATATATTTT.

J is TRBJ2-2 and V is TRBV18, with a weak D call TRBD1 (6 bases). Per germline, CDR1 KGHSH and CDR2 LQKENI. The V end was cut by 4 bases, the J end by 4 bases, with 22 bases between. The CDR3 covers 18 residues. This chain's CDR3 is CASSRSTLQGWGTGELFF. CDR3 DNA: TGTGCCAGCTCACGAAGCACGCTACAGGGCTGGGGCACCGGGGAGCTGTTTTTT.

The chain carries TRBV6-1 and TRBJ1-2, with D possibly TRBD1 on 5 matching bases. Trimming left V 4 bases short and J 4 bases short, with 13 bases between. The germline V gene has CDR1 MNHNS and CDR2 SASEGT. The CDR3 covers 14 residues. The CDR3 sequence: CASSVGQGGYGYTF. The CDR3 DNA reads TGTGCCAGCAGTGTAGGGCAGGGCGGCTATGGCTACACCTTC.

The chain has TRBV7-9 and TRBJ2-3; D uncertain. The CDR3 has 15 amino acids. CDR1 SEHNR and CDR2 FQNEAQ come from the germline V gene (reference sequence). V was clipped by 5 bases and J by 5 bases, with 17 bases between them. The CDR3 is CASSAEVGNGDTQYF. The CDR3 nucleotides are TGTGCCAGCAGCGCCGAGGTAGGGAACGGAGATACGCAGTATTTT.

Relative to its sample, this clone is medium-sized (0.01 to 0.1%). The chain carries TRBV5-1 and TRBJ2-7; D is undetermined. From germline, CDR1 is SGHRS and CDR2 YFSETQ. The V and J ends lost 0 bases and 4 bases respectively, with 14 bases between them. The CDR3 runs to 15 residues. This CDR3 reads CASSLAPTGIYEQYV. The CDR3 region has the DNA TGCGCCAGCAGCTTGGCCCCGACCGGAATTTACGAGCAGTACGTC.

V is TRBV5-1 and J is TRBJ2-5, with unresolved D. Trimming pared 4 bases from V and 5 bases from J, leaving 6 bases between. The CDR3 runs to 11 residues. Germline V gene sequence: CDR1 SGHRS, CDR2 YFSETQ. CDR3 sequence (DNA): TGCGCCAGCAGCATAGGGGAGACCCAGTACTTC. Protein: CASSIGETQYF.

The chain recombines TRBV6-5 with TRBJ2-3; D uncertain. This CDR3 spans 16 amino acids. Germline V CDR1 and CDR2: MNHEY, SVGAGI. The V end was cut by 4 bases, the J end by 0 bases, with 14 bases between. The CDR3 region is CASSLGPTGSTDTQYF. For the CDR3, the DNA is TGTGCCAGCAGTTTAGGACCGACTGGGAGCACAGATACGCAGTATTTT.

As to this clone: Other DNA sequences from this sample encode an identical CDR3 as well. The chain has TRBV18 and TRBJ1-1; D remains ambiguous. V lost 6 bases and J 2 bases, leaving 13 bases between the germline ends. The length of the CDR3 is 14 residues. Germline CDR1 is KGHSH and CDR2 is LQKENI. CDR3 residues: CASSPSVLNTEAFF. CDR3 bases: TGTGCCAGCTCGCCCTCCGTCTTAAACACTGAAGCTTTCTTT.